These T cell receptor beta chains were read from a single sample in a study of regulatory T cells in long-lasting Graves disease. MiXCR, run by TCRdb on the multiplex PCR reads, gives a single entry per CDR3 protein. This sample carries roughly 380,000 distinct CDR3 sequences, 16% of them seen once, and the ten largest clones take 25% to 30%. A further study also used this sample, focusing on T cells in Graves' hyperthyroidism and ophthalmopathy.

The specimen comprised peripheral blood mononuclear cells (PBMCs), sampled at new diagnosis, from a patient treated with antithyroid drugs. These receptor sequences come from a man aged 40-49 years with Graves disease. Both conserved end residues are part of each CDR3. D genes are given only for firm matches. Some rows mark clone size as missing; the rest say once, few, many or name a class of expanded clone.

cdr3_aa	cdr3_nt	d_call	v_call	clone_size	j_call
CASVGFSEAFF	TGCGCCAGCGTGGGATTTTCTGAAGCTTTCTTT	.	TRBV5-1	few	TRBJ1-1
CSVENTGSQETQYF	TGCAGCGTTGAAAATACAGGCTCACAGGAGACCCAGTACTTC	.	TRBV29-1	few	TRBJ2-5
CASSFNREDEQFF	TGTGCCAGCAGCTTTAACAGGGAAGATGAGCAGTTCTTC	.	TRBV7-2	few	TRBJ2-1
CASSNGGTGYTSTDTQYF	TGCGCCAGCAGCAATGGCGGTACAGGGTACACTAGCACAGATACGCAGTATTTT	.	TRBV5-1	many	TRBJ2-3
CASSLRTDMNTEAFF	TGTGCCAGCAGTTTAAGGACAGACATGAACACTGAAGCTTTCTTT	.	TRBV12-3/TRBV12-4	many	TRBJ1-1
CASSLMAWSTGELFF	TGTGCCAGCAGCTTAATGGCCTGGTCCACCGGGGAGCTGTTTTTT	.	TRBV7-9	few	TRBJ2-2
CASSGPGQGDHEQYF	TGTGCCAGCAGCGGACCGGGACAGGGGGACCACGAGCAGTACTTC	TRBD1	TRBV9	many	TRBJ2-7
CSASPSGRTNTEAFF	TGCAGTGCTAGCCCCTCGGGGCGAACGAACACTGAAGCTTTCTTT	.	TRBV20-1	many	TRBJ1-1
CSATAAGGPHNEQFF	TGCAGTGCCACTGCGGCGGGGGGGCCCCACAATGAGCAGTTCTTC	TRBD2	TRBV20-1	many	TRBJ2-1
CSVLLHGDSNQPQHF	TGCAGCGTTCTACTTCATGGGGATAGCAATCAGCCCCAGCATTTT	.	TRBV29-1	.	TRBJ1-5
CASSLRQGGPFF	TGTGCCAGCAGTCTTAGACAGGGTGGACCTTTCTTT	TRBD1	TRBV28	many	TRBJ1-1
CASSPDRGAGETQYF	TGTGCCAGCAGCCCTGACCGGGGGGCCGGTGAGACCCAGTACTTC	.	TRBV12-3/TRBV12-4	many	TRBJ2-5
CASSAGRRVRWGDNEQFF	TGTGCCAGCAGCGCCGGACGGAGGGTACGTTGGGGAGACAATGAGCAGTTCTTC	.	TRBV7-2	few	TRBJ2-1
CAWEDRSYEQYF	TGTGCCTGGGAAGACAGATCCTACGAGCAGTACTTC	.	TRBV30	.	TRBJ2-7
CASSQDPQYNSPLHF	TGCGCCAGCAGCCAAGATCCGCAGTACAATTCACCCCTCCACTTT	.	TRBV4-1	many	TRBJ1-6
CASRPTSGGARDTQYF	TGCGCCAGCAGGCCGACTAGCGGGGGGGCAAGGGATACGCAGTATTTT	TRBD2	TRBV5-1	many	TRBJ2-3
CANSGVAGYEQYF	TGTGCCAACAGCGGGGTGGCGGGCTACGAGCAGTACTTC	TRBD2	TRBV7-8	many	TRBJ2-7
CSAPDRRKGNEQFF	TGCAGTGCTCCAGACAGGCGTAAGGGTAATGAGCAGTTCTTC	.	TRBV20-1	many	TRBJ2-1
CAWKSGTVGAFF	TGTGCCTGGAAGTCCGGGACAGTAGGAGCTTTCTTT	TRBD1	TRBV30	many	TRBJ1-1
CASSHGWGVSTGELFF	TGCGCCAGCAGCCATGGGTGGGGGGTTTCCACCGGGGAGCTGTTTTTT	.	TRBV4-3	few	TRBJ2-2
CASSSRGGRADTQYF	TGTGCCAGCAGTTCCCGGGGGGGGCGGGCAGATACGCAGTATTTT	TRBD2	TRBV12-3/TRBV12-4	.	TRBJ2-3
CASSELWQGREKLFF	TGTGCCAGCAGTGAATTGTGGCAGGGTCGTGAAAAACTGTTTTTT	.	TRBV25-1	few	TRBJ1-4
CASSRSGTSLGETQYF	TGTGCCAGCAGCCGGTCCGGGACTAGCTTAGGCGAGACCCAGTACTTC	TRBD2	TRBV3-1	many	TRBJ2-5
CASSLPGRPNEKLFF	TGTGCCAGCAGCTTACCGGGACGACCAAATGAAAAACTGTTTTTT	.	TRBV7-6	few	TRBJ1-4
CASSGLALGPGETQYF	TGTGCCAGCAGTGGCCTGGCACTGGGACCAGGAGAGACCCAGTACTTC	.	TRBV2	many	TRBJ2-5
CASSLVGQGIYEQYF	TGTGCCAGCAGCTTGGTGGGACAGGGGATCTACGAGCAGTACTTC	TRBD1	TRBV5-6	many	TRBJ2-7
CASSLALGSQPQHF	TGCGCCAGCAGCTTGGCGCTCGGGTCTCAGCCCCAGCATTTT	.	TRBV5-1	.	TRBJ1-5
CATSDLGTANYGYTF	TGTGCCACCAGTGATTTGGGGACAGCTAACTATGGCTACACCTTC	TRBD1	TRBV24-1	many	TRBJ1-2
CASSLAGLNSPLHF	TGTGCCAGCAGTCTCGCGGGGCTCAATTCACCCCTCCACTTT	.	TRBV6-1	many	TRBJ1-6
CASSFGRGHYEQYF	TGTGCCAGCAGCTTCGGCAGAGGGCACTACGAGCAGTACTTC	.	TRBV13	.	TRBJ2-7
CASSHPGGGPNEKLFF	TGTGCCAGCAGCCACCCGGGTGGGGGGCCGAATGAAAAACTGTTTTTT	.	TRBV12-3/TRBV12-4	few	TRBJ1-4
CASSAGTDNSPLHF	TGTGCCAGCAGCGCCGGGACAGACAATTCACCCCTCCACTTT	TRBD1	TRBV9	many	TRBJ1-6
CSVVESTGNTIYF	TGCAGCGTTGTAGAATCTACTGGAAACACCATATATTTT	.	TRBV29-1	many	TRBJ1-3
CASSHDGSGTDTQYF	TGCGCCAGCAGCCACGATGGGTCTGGCACAGATACGCAGTATTTT	.	TRBV5-1	.	TRBJ2-3
CASSLDPGQMLNSPLHF	TGTGCCAGCAGCTTAGACCCGGGACAGATGCTTAATTCACCCCTCCACTTT	TRBD1	TRBV11-2	few	TRBJ1-6
CASSRTSGAETQYF	TGTGCCAGCAGTCGGACTAGCGGGGCAGAGACCCAGTACTTC	TRBD2	TRBV28	many	TRBJ2-5
CASRRHKSSGANVLTF	TGTGCCAGCAGGAGACATAAGAGCTCTGGGGCCAACGTCCTGACTTTC	.	TRBV2	many	TRBJ2-6
CASSMGETGLNQPQHF	TGTGCCAGTAGTATGGGTGAGACAGGGCTAAATCAGCCCCAGCATTTT	TRBD1	TRBV19	many	TRBJ1-5
CASSQKGSGAFAQYF	TGTGCCAGCAGCCAGAAGGGGTCGGGAGCTTTCGCGCAGTATTTT	.	TRBV11-2	.	TRBJ2-3